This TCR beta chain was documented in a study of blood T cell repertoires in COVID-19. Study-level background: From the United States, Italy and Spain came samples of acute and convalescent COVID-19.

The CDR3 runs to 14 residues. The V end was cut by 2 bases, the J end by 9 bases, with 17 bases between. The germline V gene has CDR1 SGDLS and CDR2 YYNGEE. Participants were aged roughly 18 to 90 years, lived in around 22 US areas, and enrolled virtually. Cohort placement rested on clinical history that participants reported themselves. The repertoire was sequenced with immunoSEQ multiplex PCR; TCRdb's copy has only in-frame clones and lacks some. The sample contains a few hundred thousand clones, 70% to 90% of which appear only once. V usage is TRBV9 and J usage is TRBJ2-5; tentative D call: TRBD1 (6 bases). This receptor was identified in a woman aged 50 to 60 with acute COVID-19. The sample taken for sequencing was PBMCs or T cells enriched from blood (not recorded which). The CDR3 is CASSVEDSPRAQYF. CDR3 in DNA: TGTGCCAGCAGCGTTGAGGACAGCCCTCGGGCCCAGTACTTC. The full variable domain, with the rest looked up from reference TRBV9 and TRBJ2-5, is DSGVTQTPKHLITATGQRVTLRCSPRSGDLSVYWYQQSLDQGLQFLIQYYNGEERAKGNILERFSAQQFPDLHSELNLSSLELGDSALYFCASSVEDSPRAQYFGPGTRLLVL.